This TCR beta chain was sequenced during a study of tumor-infiltrating lymphocytes in primary liver carcinoma. TCR beta cDNA came from approximately 490 ng total RNA, primed with a constant-region primer. Nested multiplex PCR, run for three rounds with slightly modified ARM-PCR, yielded TCR beta libraries. Running 10 cycles apiece, the first two PCR rounds relied on TRBV1-TRBV30 forward primers together with a C-beta reverse primer. Via MiXCR, TCRdb re-called the multiplex PCR reads, giving one row per CDR3 protein. The sample shows fewer than 350,000 distinct CDR3 sequences, 60% to 80% of them seen only once. This clonotype occurred many times. CDR3 length: 15 amino acids. Trimming stripped 10 bases from V and 9 bases from J, with 24 bases between. The germline V gene has CDR1 SEHNR and CDR2 FQNEAQ (reference sequence). Unsorted whole blood supplied the blood RNA, and germline DNA was isolated too.

The sequencing input was peripheral blood. The receptor's source is a man aged 40-55 years with primary liver carcinoma and hepatitis B virus infection. The chain employs TRBV7-9 and TRBJ2-2; the D gene is possibly TRBD2 (6 bases). The CDR3 protein is CATPPRAGSNRELFF. The CDR3 DNA reads TGTGCCACCCCACCACGGGCGGGATCGAACCGGGAGCTGTTTTTT.